This TCR beta chain was recovered during a study of blood T cell repertoires in COVID-19. Overall study context: From T cells, B-cell-depleted T cells, or PBMCs came the material, which was cDNA or gDNA.

Across fewer than 25 US areas, participants ranged in age from roughly 18 to 95 years. Cohort allocation depended upon clinical history that participants reported. J gave up 4 bases and V 10 bases, and 15 bases lay outside the gene matches. Germline V gene sequence: CDR1 SGHTA, CDR2 FQGNSA. There are 15 residues in the CDR3. In the original processing: Estimation of nucleated cell counts was performed using reference gene primer amplification. Data came from immunoSEQ multiplex PCR; TCRdb stores just in-frame clones and leaves some out. V, J and clone size derive from that table, while D and trimming were established from the DNA sequence. The sample yields roughly 300,000 clones, 75% to 95% seen once.

The chain has TRBV7-2 and TRBJ1-2, with TRBD1 identical over 7 bases. The sequenced sample was PBMCs or T cells enriched from blood (not recorded which). This TCR came from a woman younger than 45 who had recovered from COVID-19. CDR3 sequence reads: CATSARQGISYGYTF. The CDR3 nucleotides read TGTGCCACTTCTGCCCGACAGGGAATCTCCTATGGCTACACCTTC.